This TCR beta chain was sequenced in a study of cytomegalovirus exposure and HLA in healthy donors. Amplification used 60 Vbeta primers and 13 Jbeta primers. The data were produced by immunoSEQ multiplex PCR, yet TCRdb's version contains in-frame clones alone and is incomplete. The sample totals approximately 52,000 clones. The V gene's germline CDR1 is SGHRS and CDR2 YFSETQ. The CDR3 runs 13 residues. Trimming at V came to 1 base and at J to 7 bases, leaving 5 bases not matched to a gene. This clonotype was sampled from a man in his fifties or sixties in good health and CMV-seropositive. The V call is TRBV5-1, the J call TRBJ2-7; 7 bases agree with TRBD2. The sequenced sample was PBMCs. The CDR3 protein is CASSLREAREQYF. The CDR3 DNA reads TGCGCCAGCAGCTTGCGGGAGGCTCGGGAGCAGTACTTC.